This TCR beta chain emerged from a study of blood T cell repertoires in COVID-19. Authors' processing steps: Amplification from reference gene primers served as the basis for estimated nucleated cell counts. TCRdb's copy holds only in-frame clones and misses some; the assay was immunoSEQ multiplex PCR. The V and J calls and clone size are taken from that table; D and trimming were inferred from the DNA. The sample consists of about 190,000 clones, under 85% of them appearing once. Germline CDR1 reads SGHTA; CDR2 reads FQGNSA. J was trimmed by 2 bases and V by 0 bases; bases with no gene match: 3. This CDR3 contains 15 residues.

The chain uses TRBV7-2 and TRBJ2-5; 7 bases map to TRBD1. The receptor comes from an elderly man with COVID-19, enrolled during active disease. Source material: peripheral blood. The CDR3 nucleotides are TGTGCCAGCAGCTTAGCCGGGACAGCTCAAGAGACCCAGTACTTC. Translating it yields CASSLAGTAQETQYF.